This is a list of T cell receptor beta chains from one sample in a study of intratumoral heterogeneity in liver cancer. The method was immunoSEQ multiplex PCR; TCRdb's version includes in-frame clones alone and lacks a portion of them. The sample records under 4,500 clones, roughly 45% being singletons. The sample here was tumor tissue, taken before any cancer treatment. The receptors were sampled from a man between 70 and 80 years old with hepatocellular carcinoma. CDR3s leave out the opening cysteine and the closing phenylalanine or tryptophan. Each record gives: J gene, V gene, CDR3 protein.

>TRBJ2-3|TRBV12-5
ASGFLGILGDTQY
>TRBJ1-3|TRBV7-2
ASSRRGGSSSGNTIY
>TRBJ2-2|TRBV5-6
ASSSPGQGGWNTGELF
>TRBJ1-1|TRBV12-3/TRBV12-4
ASSTRGDTEAF
>TRBJ1-2|TRBV4-2
ASSQGGTGDHYGYT
>TRBJ1-4|TRBV6-1
ASSWPGDGEKLF
>TRBJ1-2|TRBV28
ASSPAGQGIYGYT
>TRBJ2-2|TRBV7-3
ASSSSGAGELF
>TRBJ2-1|TRBV7-9
ASSGSGGRSYNEQF
>TRBJ2-1|TRBV7-9
ASSLALASSYNEQF
>TRBJ1-1|TRBV2
ASRVGSYGAF
>TRBJ1-2|TRBV27
ASSVHAGTTGRRYGYT
>TRBJ1-5|TRBV10-3
ATRDGNWPQH
>TRBJ1-1|TRBV12-3/TRBV12-4
ASSLGTGPEAF
>TRBJ1-2|TRBV5-6
ASSLGDSVYGYT
>TRBJ2-5|TRBV5-4
ASSGFEPKQETQY
>TRBJ1-2|TRBV7-9
ASSFSGGAHGYT
>TRBJ1-1|TRBV5-1
ASIRGVGDTEAF
>TRBJ2-5|TRBV14
ASSRGTGGRETQY
>TRBJ2-1|TRBV7-9
ASSRIRASEHEQF
>TRBJ1-5|TRBV28
ALGTGGYQPQH
>TRBJ1-1|TRBV15
ATSRAGVSAEAF
>TRBJ2-5|TRBV15
ATSRDRWGTQY
>TRBJ2-1|TRBV3-1/TRBV3-2
ASSRKWSSDNEQF
>TRBJ1-3|TRBV7-2
ASSLAGVSGNTIY
>TRBJ1-4|TRBV4-3
ASSQDLRAGGEKLF
>TRBJ1-5|TRBV11-2
ASSQGAHSNQPQH
>TRBJ1-1|TRBV10-1
ASRSSGGGEAF
>TRBJ1-1|TRBV20-1
SASGAPTGGFNTEAF
>TRBJ1-2|TRBV5-1
ASSLKQSYGYT
>TRBJ1-1|TRBV11-1
ASSLGDLGDTEAF
>TRBJ1-1|TRBV2
ASNPGNTEAF
>TRBJ1-1|TRBV5-5
ASGWEDVTEAF
>TRBJ1-1|TRBV19
ASALGGDTEAF
>TRBJ1-4|TRBV9
ASSGVGSREKLF
>TRBJ2-3|TRBV10-2
ASGGVGN
>TRBJ2-6|TRBV5-1
ASSFAGYRSGANVLT
>TRBJ2-7|TRBV29-1
SVLSPSKGGATYEQY
>TRBJ2-2|TRBV15
ATSSQQSRDTGELF
>TRBJ1-6|TRBV4-2
ASSQAGGSGNSPLH
>TRBJ2-5|TRBV21-1
ASNSRVAKGVQETQY
>TRBJ1-1|TRBV15
ATSQDRGLPEAF
>TRBJ1-6|TRBV5-1
ASSLALGANSPLH
>TRBJ2-6|TRBV30
AWSRGSGANVLT
>TRBJ2-2|TRBV7-2
ASSSMDRGTGELF
>TRBJ2-1|TRBV29-1
SVEDFGTPDAVYNEQF
>TRBJ2-2|TRBV7-9
ASSLAVGELF
>TRBJ1-1|TRBV15
ATSRAGVNTEAF
>TRBJ1-6|TRBV28
ASSFGGYQSPLH
>TRBJ2-5|TRBV6-5
ASSYGHQETQY
>TRBJ2-3|TRBV7-2
ASSKSGGRTDTQY
>TRBJ2-1|TRBV5-1
ASSLPSGDNEQF